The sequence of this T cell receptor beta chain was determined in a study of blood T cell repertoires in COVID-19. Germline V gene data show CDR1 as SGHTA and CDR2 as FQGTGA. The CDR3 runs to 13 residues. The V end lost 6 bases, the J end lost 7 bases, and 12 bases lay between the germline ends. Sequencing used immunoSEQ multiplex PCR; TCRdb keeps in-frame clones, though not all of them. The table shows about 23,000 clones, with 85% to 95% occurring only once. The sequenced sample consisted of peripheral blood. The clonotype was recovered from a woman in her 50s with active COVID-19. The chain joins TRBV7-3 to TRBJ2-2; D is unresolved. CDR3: CASSQGPGGELFF. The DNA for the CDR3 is TGTGCCAGCAGTCAAGGCCCGGGCGGGGAGCTGTTTTTT.